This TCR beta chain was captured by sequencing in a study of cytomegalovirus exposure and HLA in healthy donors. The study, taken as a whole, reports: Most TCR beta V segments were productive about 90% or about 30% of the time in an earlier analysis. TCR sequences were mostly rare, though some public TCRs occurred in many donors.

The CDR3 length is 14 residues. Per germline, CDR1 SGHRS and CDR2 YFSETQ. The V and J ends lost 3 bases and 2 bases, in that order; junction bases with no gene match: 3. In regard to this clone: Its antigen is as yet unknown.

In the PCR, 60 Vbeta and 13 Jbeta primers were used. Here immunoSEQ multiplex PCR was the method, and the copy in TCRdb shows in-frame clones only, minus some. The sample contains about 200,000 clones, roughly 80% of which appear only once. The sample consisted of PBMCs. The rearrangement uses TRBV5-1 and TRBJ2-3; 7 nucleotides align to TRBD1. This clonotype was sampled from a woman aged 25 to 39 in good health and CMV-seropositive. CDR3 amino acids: CASSSTGYTDTQYF. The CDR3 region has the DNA TGCGCCAGCAGCTCGACAGGGTACACAGATACGCAGTATTTT. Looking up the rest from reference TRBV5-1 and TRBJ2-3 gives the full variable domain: KAGVTQTPRYLIKTRGQQVTLSCSPISGHRSVSWYQQTPGQGLQFLFEYFSETQRNKGNFPGRFSGRQFSNSRSEMNVSTLELGDSALYLCASSSTGYTDTQYFGPGTRLTVL.